The sequence of this T cell receptor beta chain was determined in a study of shared clonotypes between healthy human individuals. Libraries were prepared by immunoSEQ multiplex PCR; TCRdb keeps only in-frame clonotypes and omits some of them. The sample holds 760,000 or so clones; about 96% are singletons and the top ten take under 0.25%. Only CD45RO-negative cells positively selected for CCR7 counted as naive CD8 cells, so terminally differentiated effector memory CD45RA+ cells were excluded. CDR1 and CDR2 from the germline V gene are SGHTA and FQGNSA. Trimming stripped 6 bases from V and 2 bases from J, with 10 bases between. The CDR3 length is 14 residues.

Specimen: naive CD8+ T cells sorted from blood. The clonotype was recovered from a man younger than 40 in good health. This sequence joins TRBV7-2 and TRBJ1-4, with a weak D call TRBD1 (5 bases). CDR3 protein: CASRRGSTNEKLFF. The CDR3 DNA reads as TGTGCCAGCAGGCGGGGGTCTACTAATGAAAAACTGTTTTTT.